Detailed here is one T cell receptor (beta chain). This clone has a handful of counts. No antigen is known for it. It has no much larger one-base neighbor in the sample; base qualities were not kept. The CDR1 and CDR2 encoded by the germline V gene are SNHLY and FYNNEI. Measured from the cysteine to the phenylalanine, the CDR3 is 16 residues long. The sequence is cut down to CDR3 DNA, 48 bases in frame from base 1. Compared with germline, V lacks 6 bases and J lacks 2 bases; bases without a gene match: 8. A single peripheral blood draw of about 120 mL on average was collected from each donor into heparinised tubes. A BD FACSAria II and a panel including CD45RO, CCR7, CD25, CD127, CD95 and CD27 were used to sort naive, central memory, regulatory and stem cell-like memory CD4+ T cells. Purity was above 95% for every sorted population. PBMCs were isolated right away by Lymphoprep density gradient centrifugation and were stained directly, without culture. So that batch effects would be minimized, each experiment stained and sorted samples in pairs, pairing one healthy donor with one patient.

The data were taken from a study of beta chain features in type 1 diabetes (dated by TCRdb to 2016 to 2019). The study in broad terms: No differences in mean age, gender distribution, total cell number or subset yield were found between patients and healthy donors. A total of 85 million to 140 million sorted cells were examined across all samples, and a strong correlation was observed between cell number per subset and RNA yield. In the study, recently diagnosed type 1 diabetes patients and matched healthy donors were compared on the TCRB repertoires of their sorted circulating CD4+ T cell subsets. Regulatory and stem cell-like memory subsets were obtained from only 8 patients and about 8 healthy donors, while naive and central memory subsets were obtained from all 28 donors. Paper-wide results and their limitations: Because cDNA was sequenced instead of genomic DNA, highly expressing activated cells could be over-represented, though the groups showed no difference in activation or CD3 levels. The naive, central memory and regulatory TCRB repertoires appeared to resemble one another more closely among patients than among healthy donors. Because the HLA sub-analyses included only small numbers of individuals, any influence of HLA type on TCRB rearrangement was left unresolved. Shorter templates might have been favored by PCR, but patient and control samples were amplified and corrected together, so both groups would have been affected equally by any skew. A moderate but significant shortening of TCRB CDR3 length was observed in type 1 diabetes patients in all four CD4+ subsets. Patients with type 1 diabetes made fewer insertions and deleted more nucleotides at VDJ recombination sites, implying thymic rearrangement abnormalities.

The entire amount of isolated RNA was reverse transcribed using the High Capacity cDNA Reverse Transcription Kit, so the sequenced TCRB transcripts were expressed ones. Deep immunoSEQ sequencing was performed on naive, central memory and regulatory T cell samples, with an average of about 3.57 million total reads per sample. Sorted cells were lysed in RLT buffer and RNA was extracted with DNase-treated RNeasy Micro or Mini kits, depending on cell number. Each cell subset was processed on its own to prevent cross-contamination, while patient and healthy donor samples were processed together. Using the immunoSEQ multiplex PCR, TCRB sequences were amplified from cDNA into 87-bp fragments spanning the CDR3 region. Sequencing of the amplicons was performed on the Illumina HiSeq platform. The original methods were these. Synthetic template baselines were used to correct PCR bias computationally, reads within Hamming distance 2 were collapsed together, and singletons that could not be merged were discarded. By aligning reads against IMGT, V, D and J genes, CDR3 length, and insertions or deletions at six rearrangement sites were assigned. Clonotype counts were normalized to sorted cell number within each subset before computing true diversity and Gini coefficients with the tcR R package. Repertoire sharing was quantified using the overlap coefficient calculated on TCRB nucleotide sequences. As a proxy for the pre-selection repertoire, out-of-frame TCRB sequences from naive cells were analyzed. TCRdb took this table from immuneACCESS and kept in-frame rearrangements with V and J called. Such tables lack part of the clones; where checked against another copy, unresolved V genes explain under half of the gap, and the rest is unexplained. That table furnishes V, J and clone size, whereas the DNA furnished D and trimming. In all, the sample holds hundreds of thousands of clones, and roughly an eighth of those were seen once. Roughly 0.04% of the sample lies in the top ten.

This sequence was found in a man younger than 35 with type 1 diabetes. The chain uses TRBV2 and TRBJ2-1; the central 9 bases match TRBD2. Material: naive CD4+ T cells from blood. This specimen's cell subset or site label, interpreted: true naive CD4+ T cells. This receptor carries the CDR3 CASRSVAGVPYNEQFF. The DNA sequence is as follows: TGTGCCAGCAGGAGTGTAGCGGGAGTTCCCTACAATGAGCAGTTCTTC. Supplemented by the reference TRBV2 and TRBJ2-1 proteins around the CDR3, the complete variable domain is EPEVTQTPSHQVTQMGQEVILRCVPISNHLYFYWYRQILGQKVEFLVSFYNNEISEKSEIFDDQFSVERPDGSNFTLKIRSTKLEDSAMYFCASRSVAGVPYNEQFFGPGTRLTVL.